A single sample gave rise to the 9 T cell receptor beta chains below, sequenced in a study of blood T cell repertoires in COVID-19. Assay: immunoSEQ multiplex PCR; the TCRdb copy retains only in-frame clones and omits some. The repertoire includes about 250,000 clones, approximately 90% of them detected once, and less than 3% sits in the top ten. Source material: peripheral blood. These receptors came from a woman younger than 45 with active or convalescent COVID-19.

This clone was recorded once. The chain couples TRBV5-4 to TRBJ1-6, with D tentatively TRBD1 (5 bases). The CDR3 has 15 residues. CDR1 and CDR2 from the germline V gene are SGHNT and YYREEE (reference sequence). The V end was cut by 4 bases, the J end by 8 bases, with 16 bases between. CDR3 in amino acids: CASSPRQNRDSPLHF. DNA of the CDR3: TGTGCCAGCAGCCCTAGACAGAATAGGGATTCACCCCTCCACTTT.

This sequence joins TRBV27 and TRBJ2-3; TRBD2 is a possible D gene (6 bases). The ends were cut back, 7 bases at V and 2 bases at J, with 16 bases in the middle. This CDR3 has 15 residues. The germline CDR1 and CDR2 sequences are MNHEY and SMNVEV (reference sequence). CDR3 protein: CASTLGAGYTDTQYF. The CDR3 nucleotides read TGTGCCAGCACCCTCGGGGCGGGGTACACAGATACGCAGTATTTT.

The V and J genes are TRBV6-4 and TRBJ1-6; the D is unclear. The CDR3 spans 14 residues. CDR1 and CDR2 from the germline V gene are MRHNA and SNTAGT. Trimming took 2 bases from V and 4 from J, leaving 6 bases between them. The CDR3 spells CASSDGQYNSPLHF. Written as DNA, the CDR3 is TGTGCCAGCAGTGACGGGCAGTATAATTCACCCCTCCACTTT.

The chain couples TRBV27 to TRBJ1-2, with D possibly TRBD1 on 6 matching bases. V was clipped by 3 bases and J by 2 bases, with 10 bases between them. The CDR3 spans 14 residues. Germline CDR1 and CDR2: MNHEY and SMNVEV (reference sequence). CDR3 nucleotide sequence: TGTGCCAGCAGTTTGGACAGCTCGAACTATGGCTACACCTTC. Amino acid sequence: CASSLDSSNYGYTF.

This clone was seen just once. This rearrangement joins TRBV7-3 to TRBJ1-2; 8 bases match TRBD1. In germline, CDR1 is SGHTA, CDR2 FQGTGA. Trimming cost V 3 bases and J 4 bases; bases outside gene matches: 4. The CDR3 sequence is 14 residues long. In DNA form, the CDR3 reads TGTGCCAGCAGCTTCGGGACAGGTCCCTATGGCTACACCTTC. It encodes CASSFGTGPYGYTF.

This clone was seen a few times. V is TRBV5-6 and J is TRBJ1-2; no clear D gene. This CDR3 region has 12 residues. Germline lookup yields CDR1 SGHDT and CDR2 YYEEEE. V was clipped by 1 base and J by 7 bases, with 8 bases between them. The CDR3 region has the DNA TGTGCCAGCAGCTTGCCCGGGGTTGGCTACACCTTC. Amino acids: CASSLPGVGYTF.

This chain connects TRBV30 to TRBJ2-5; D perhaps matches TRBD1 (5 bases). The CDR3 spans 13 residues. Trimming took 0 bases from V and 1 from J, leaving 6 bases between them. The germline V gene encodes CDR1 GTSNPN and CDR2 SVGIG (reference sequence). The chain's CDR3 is CAWSVRVQETQYF. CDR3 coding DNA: TGTGCCTGGAGTGTCAGGGTCCAAGAGACCCAGTACTTC.

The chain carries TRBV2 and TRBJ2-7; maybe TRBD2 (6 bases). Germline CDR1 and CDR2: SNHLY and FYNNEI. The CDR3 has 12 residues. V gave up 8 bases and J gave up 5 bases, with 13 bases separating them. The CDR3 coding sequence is TGTGCCAGCGGTTGGAGGGAAAACGAGCAGTACTTC. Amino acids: CASGWRENEQYF.

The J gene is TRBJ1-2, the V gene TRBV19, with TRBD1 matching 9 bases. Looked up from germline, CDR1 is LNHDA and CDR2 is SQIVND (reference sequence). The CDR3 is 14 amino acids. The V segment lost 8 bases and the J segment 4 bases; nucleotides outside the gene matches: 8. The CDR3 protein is CASGGQGGIYGYTF. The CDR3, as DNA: TGTGCCAGTGGGGGACAGGGCGGGATCTATGGCTACACCTTC.